The 14 T cell receptor beta chains below all came from one sample that was sequenced in a study of Graves' ophthalmopathy and Graves' hyperthyroidism. Researchers took RNA transcripts and amplified TCR beta CDR3 regions from them. First-round RT-PCR employed HTBI primers, with a second-round multiplex PCR after it. TCRdb reanalysed the multiplex PCR reads using MiXCR and keeps one entry per CDR3 protein. The table has roughly 400,000 distinct CDR3 sequences, approximately 20% seen once. The sequencing sample was made of peripheral blood. The receptors derive from a woman aged 18-30 years with Graves' ophthalmopathy.

The V and J genes are TRBV18 and TRBJ1-3; D uncertain. CDR1 and CDR2 (germline): KGHSH, LQKENI. V lost 0 bases, J lost 2 bases, and 14 bases lay in between. This CDR3 spans 17 amino acids. CDR3 coding DNA: TGTGCCAGCTCACCACCTACGGCATCTGTTCCTGGAAACACCATATATTTT. It yields the protein CASSPPTASVPGNTIYF.

This clonotype was picked up many times. This chain links TRBV6-2 or TRBV6-3 with TRBJ1-5; D is unresolved. The V gene lost 5 bases and the J gene lost 0 bases, with 11 bases spanning the gap. Germline assignment: CDR1 MNHEY and CDR2 SVGEGT. This CDR3 spans 15 amino acids. CDR3 sequence reads: CASSDGPHSNQPQHF. Written as DNA, the CDR3 is TGTGCCAGCAGTGACGGACCCCATAGCAATCAGCCCCAGCATTTT.

This clonotype appeared many times. The rearrangement links TRBV28 to TRBJ2-7, with D perhaps given as TRBD1 or TRBD2 (5 bases each). Trimming left V 7 bases short and J 2 bases short, with 12 bases between. The CDR3 spans 13 residues. CDR1 and CDR2 from the germline V gene are MDHEN and SYDVKM. The CDR3 here is CASTGTVAYEQYF. As DNA, the CDR3 is TGTGCCAGCACCGGGACGGTGGCCTACGAGCAGTACTTC.

This rearrangement joins TRBV3-1 to TRBJ2-5, with 10 bases matching TRBD2. The length of the CDR3 is 15 residues. V lost 4 bases and J lost 4; bases outside the gene matches: 6. The germline CDR1 and CDR2 sequences are LGHDT and YNNKEL (reference sequence). CDR3 loop: CASSRSGGAAETQYF. CDR3 sequence (DNA): TGTGCCAGCAGCCGGAGCGGGGGGGCCGCAGAGACCCAGTACTTC.

The rearrangement joins TRBV24-1 to TRBJ1-2, with D uncertain. The CDR3 consists of 13 residues. V dropped 4 bases and J dropped 6 bases, with 11 bases sitting between them. The germline CDR1 and CDR2 sequences are KGHDR and SFDVKD. CDR3 bases: TGTGCCACCAGTGACCGGGCCGTTGATGGCTACACCTTC. Protein sequence: CATSDRAVDGYTF.

This clonotype has a count of ten or more. The chain couples TRBV6-1 to TRBJ2-7; 8 bases fit TRBD2. The CDR3 runs 15 residues. Per germline, CDR1 MNHNS and CDR2 SASEGT. The V segment lost 3 bases and the J segment 0 bases; nucleotides outside the gene matches: 4. The chain's CDR3 is CASSDLAGSSYEQYF. The CDR3, as DNA: TGTGCCAGCAGTGACTTAGCGGGAAGCTCCTACGAGCAGTACTTC.

The chain has TRBV6-1 and TRBJ1-2; a weak D match, TRBD1 (6 bases). CDR1 and CDR2 (germline): MNHNS, SASEGT. The CDR3 has 12 residues. Trimming took off 5 bases at V and 9 bases at J, with 13 bases between the two ends. The CDR3 DNA sequence: TGTGCCAGCAGTCCAGGGGTCTACAGCTACACCTTC. This encodes CASSPGVYSYTF.

This chain links TRBV9 with TRBJ2-4, with TRBD2 matching over 10 bases. The CDR3 is 18 residues long. The junction had 9 bases not matched to a gene; V was cut back by 0 bases and J by 3 bases. CDR1 is SGDLS and CDR2 is YYNGEE in the germline V gene. CDR3 in amino acids: CASSVASGRAADKNIQYF. Written as DNA, the CDR3 is TGTGCCAGCAGCGTAGCCAGCGGGAGGGCCGCGGACAAAAACATTCAGTACTTC.

This clonotype was recorded many times. The chain employs TRBV7-8 and TRBJ1-2; D gene ambiguous. The V end lost 8 bases, the J end lost 8 bases, and 18 bases lay between the germline ends. The CDR3 has 13 residues. CDR1 is SGHVS, CDR2 FQNEAQ, per germline. In nucleotides, the CDR3 is TGTGCCAGCTCCCGAGAAGGGATACGAGGCTACACCTTC. It yields the protein CASSREGIRGYTF.

This clonotype appeared many times. The chain recombines TRBV27 with TRBJ2-3, with TRBD2 matching 12 bases. V lost 1 base, J lost 2 bases, and 4 bases stayed unmatched. The germline V gene has CDR1 MNHEY and CDR2 SMNVEV (reference sequence). The CDR3 extends over 17 amino acids. The DNA of the CDR3 is TGTGCCAGCAGTTTATTGAGACTAGCGGGGGACACAGATACGCAGTATTTT. Translation: CASSLLRLAGDTDTQYF.

This clonotype was found many times. The chain has TRBV28 and TRBJ1-6; possible D gene TRBD1, 5 bases. The CDR3 runs 15 residues. The V gene lost 3 bases and the J gene lost 7 bases, with 13 bases spanning the gap. CDR1 and CDR2 from the germline V gene are MDHEN and SYDVKM. The DNA for the CDR3 is TGTGCCAGCAGTTTTAAAGGGGCGGGCAATTCACCCCTCCACTTT. Its protein product is CASSFKGAGNSPLHF.

There are many counts of this clonotype. V usage is TRBV6-5 and J usage is TRBJ2-5; 13 nucleotides match TRBD2. V was pared by 2 bases and J by 5 bases, with 8 bases of the junction left unmatched. This CDR3 is 17 amino acids long. Germline V lookup: CDR1 MNHEY, CDR2 SVGAGI. CDR3 amino acids: CASSYRTSGGRGETQYF. CDR3 nucleotides: TGTGCCAGCAGTTACCGGACTAGCGGGGGAAGGGGGGAGACCCAGTACTTC.

This chain connects TRBV28 to TRBJ2-7, with D unclear. V was pared by 10 bases and J by 4 bases, with 23 bases between. The CDR3 extends over 15 amino acids. The germline V gene encodes CDR1 MDHEN and CDR2 SYDVKM. The CDR3 nucleotides are TGTGCCACCAAGACCTTGAGTGGGCCAACTTACGAGCAGTACTTC. It is translated as CATKTLSGPTYEQYF. The full variable domain, with the rest looked up from reference TRBV28 and TRBJ2-7, is DVKVTQSSRYLVKRTGEKVFLECVQDMDHENMFWYRQDPGLGLRLIYFSYDVKMKEKGDIPEGYSVSREKKERFSLILESASTNQTSMYLCATKTLSGPTYEQYFGPGTRLTVT.

In this sample, this clonotype turned up many times. J is TRBJ2-7 and V is TRBV19; D remains ambiguous. CDR1 and CDR2 from the germline V gene are LNHDA and SQIVND (reference sequence). V was trimmed by 4 bases and J by 2 bases, leaving 12 bases between them. The CDR3 is 14 residues long. DNA for the CDR3: TGTGCCAGTAGTAAACAGCCCCTAACCTACGAGCAGTACTTC. It is translated as CASSKQPLTYEQYF.